This T cell receptor (beta chain) was retrieved from a study of blood T cell repertoires in COVID-19. Study information: Researchers got acute and convalescent COVID-19 samples from the United States, Italy and Spain. From T cells, B-cell-depleted T cells, or PBMCs came the material, which was cDNA or gDNA.

This CDR3 is 14 amino acids long. With 1 base clipped from V and 7 bases from J, the junction kept 4 bases outside the gene matches. Germline values: CDR1 LGHNT, CDR2 FRNRAP. Source study methods: Reference gene primers were amplified, and this amplification served to estimate nucleated cell counts. Assay: immunoSEQ multiplex PCR; the TCRdb copy retains only in-frame clones and omits some. V and J calls and clone size follow that table, whereas D and trimming were derived from the DNA. Of 190,000 or so clones listed, under 85% were seen once; the top ten hold more than 8%. Sequencing was done on a sample of peripheral blood. The receptor was isolated from a woman at least 80 years old with acute or convalescent COVID-19. V and J are TRBV12-5 and TRBJ2-1; TRBD2 matches 7 bases. CDR3 nucleotide sequence: TGTGCTAGTGGTTTGGGGGGAGCGGGGAATGAGCAGTTCTTC. Translating gives CASGLGGAGNEQFF.